The T cell receptor beta chain under discussion was sequenced for a study of T cells in Graves' hyperthyroidism and ophthalmopathy. The CDR3 consists of 13 residues. The ends were cut back, 7 bases at V and 2 bases at J, with 12 bases in the middle. Germline CDR1 is MNHEY and CDR2 is SMNVEV (reference sequence). There were TCR beta CDR3 regions amplified from RNA transcripts. During a first-round RT-PCR of the TCR CDR3, the HTBI primer set was used. In TCRdb, the multiplex PCR reads were re-called with MiXCR into one record per CDR3 protein. The top ten hold less than 4.5% of the sample, which has about 620,000 distinct CDR3 sequences, about a sixth seen once.

The chain links TRBV27 to TRBJ2-7, with D uncertain. Sequencing was done on a sample of blood. This clonotype was sampled from a young woman with Graves' hyperthyroidism. This CDR3 is CASTRLGTYEQYF. CDR3 coding DNA: TGTGCCAGCACCCGTCTGGGCACCTACGAGCAGTACTTC.